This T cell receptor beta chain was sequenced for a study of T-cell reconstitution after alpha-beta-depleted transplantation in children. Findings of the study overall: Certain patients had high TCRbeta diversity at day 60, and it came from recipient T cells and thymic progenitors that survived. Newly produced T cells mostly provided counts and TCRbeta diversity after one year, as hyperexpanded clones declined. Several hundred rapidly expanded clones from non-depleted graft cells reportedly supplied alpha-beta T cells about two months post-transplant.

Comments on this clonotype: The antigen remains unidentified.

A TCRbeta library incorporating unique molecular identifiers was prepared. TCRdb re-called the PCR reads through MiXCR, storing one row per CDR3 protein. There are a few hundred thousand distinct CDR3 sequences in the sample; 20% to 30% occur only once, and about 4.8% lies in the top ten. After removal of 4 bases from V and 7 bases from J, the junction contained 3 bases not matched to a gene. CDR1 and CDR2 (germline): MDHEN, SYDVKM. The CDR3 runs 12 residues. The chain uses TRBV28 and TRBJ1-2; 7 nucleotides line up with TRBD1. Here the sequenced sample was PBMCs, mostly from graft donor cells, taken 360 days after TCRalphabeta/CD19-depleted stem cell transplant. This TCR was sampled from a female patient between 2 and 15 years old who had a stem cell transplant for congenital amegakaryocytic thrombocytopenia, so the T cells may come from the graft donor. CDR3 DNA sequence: TGTGCCAGCAGTTCGACAGGGATTGGCTACACCTTC. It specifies CASSSTGIGYTF.